The 8 T cell receptor beta chains given below trace back to one sample, sequenced in a study of response to subunit inactivated influenza vaccine. TCRdb used MiXCR to reprocess the RT-PCR reads, holding one entry per CDR3 protein. This table has 150,000 to 200,000 distinct CDR3 sequences, 10% to 15% appearing once. The sample was also reused in another study, on T cells expressing NK-cell markers. That paper states: 5'RACE template switching built TCR beta cDNA with unique molecular identifiers.

The sample consisted of CD8+ T cells sorted from PBMCs, taken less than 13 days after vaccination. These receptors were collected from a man aged 45-65 years who received an inactivated influenza vaccine.

This chain joins TRBV28 and TRBJ1-5; 7 bases are a match to TRBD1. J gave up 4 bases and V 3 bases, and 6 bases lay outside the gene matches. Germline assignment: CDR1 MDHEN and CDR2 SYDVKM. CDR3 size: 15 residues. CDR3 protein: CASSFSGQFNQPQHF. Here the CDR3 DNA reads TGTGCCAGCAGTTTTTCGGGACAGTTTAATCAGCCCCAGCATTTT.

This clonotype was observed a handful of times. This sequence joins TRBV11-2 and TRBJ2-1; D is unclear. The germline V and J ends were trimmed by 1 base and 10 bases, with 5 bases remaining between them. Germline V gene data show CDR1 as SGHAT and CDR2 as FQNNGV. The CDR3 runs 11 residues. CDR3 region: CASSLVREQFF. CDR3 DNA: TGTGCCAGCAGCTTAGTTCGCGAGCAGTTCTTC.

The chain uses TRBV4-1 and TRBJ2-3; TRBD1 matches at 9 bases. This CDR3 spans 14 amino acids. From germline, CDR1 is MGHRA and CDR2 YSYEKL. Unmatched junction bases numbered 2, after V lost 5 bases and J lost 2 bases. This chain's CDR3 is CASSTGGYTDTQYF. CDR3 DNA sequence: TGCGCCAGCAGCACAGGGGGCTACACAGATACGCAGTATTTT.

This clonotype was seen more than once but under ten times. The CDR3 here is CASSLEEQETQYF. In DNA form, the CDR3 reads TGTGCCAGCAGCCTAGAGGAACAAGAGACCCAGTACTTC. The V call is TRBV9, the J call TRBJ2-5; D not resolved. Germline values: CDR1 SGDLS, CDR2 YYNGEE. V was pared by 4 bases and J by 2 bases, with 9 bases between. This CDR3 region has 13 residues.

This clonotype was picked up a small number of times. A junction boundary mismatches the germline segment, possibly from a read error. The chain employs TRBV27 and TRBJ2-3; D gene uncertain. Germline V lookup: CDR1 MNHEY, CDR2 SMNVEV (reference sequence). This CDR3 comprises 13 residues. The CDR3 sequence is CASSISSSDTQYF. Written as DNA, the CDR3 is TGTGCCAGCAGTATATCTAGTTCCGATACGCAGTATTTT.

The rearrangement joins TRBV9 to TRBJ2-5, with 8 bases lining up with TRBD2. Germline V gene sequence: CDR1 SGDLS, CDR2 YYNGEE. The CDR3 runs to 16 residues. The junction had 9 bases not matched to a gene; V was cut back by 0 bases and J by 5 bases. CDR3 region: CASSVGSGEWRETQYF. The DNA of the CDR3 is TGTGCCAGCAGCGTAGGTAGCGGGGAGTGGCGCGAGACCCAGTACTTC. The whole variable domain, filled in from reference TRBV9 and TRBJ2-5, reads DSGVTQTPKHLITATGQRVTLRCSPRSGDLSVYWYQQSLDQGLQFLIQYYNGEERAKGNILERFSAQQFPDLHSELNLSSLELGDSALYFCASSVGSGEWRETQYFGPGTRLLVL.

This clonotype was observed a few times. This chain joins TRBV5-1 and TRBJ2-7; D is perhaps TRBD2 (6 bases). Germline V CDR1 and CDR2: SGHRS, YFSETQ. Trimming stripped 4 bases from V and 7 bases from J, with 15 bases between. The CDR3 covers 13 residues. The CDR3 here is CASSRLMEGEQYF. CDR3 nucleotide sequence: TGCGCCAGCAGCCGACTGATGGAGGGGGAGCAGTACTTC.

This chain links TRBV12-3 or TRBV12-4 with TRBJ1-5, with D maybe TRBD1 (6 bases). This CDR3 has 14 residues. The germline V and J ends were trimmed by 5 bases and 7 bases, with 15 bases remaining between them. The CDR3 sequence: CASSLRQAGQPQHF. CDR3 nucleotides: TGTGCCAGCAGTCTCCGACAGGCTGGGCAGCCCCAGCATTTT.